Listed below are T cell receptor beta chains from one sample, sequenced in a study of tumor-infiltrating lymphocytes in localized non-small cell lung cancer. TCRdb's table, derived via immunoSEQ multiplex PCR, lists solely in-frame clones and lacks some. The sample shows roughly 30,000 clones, around 85% of them seen only once. The specimen sequenced was lung tumor tissue. These receptors were taken from a human donor with non-small cell lung cancer. Both conserved end residues are trimmed from each CDR3. The D gene is left open where the match is weak.

v_call: TRBV25-1
d_call: -
cdr3_aa: ASSTRVDYGYT

v_call: TRBV4-1
d_call: -
cdr3_aa: ASSQSLSYNSPLH

v_call: TRBV5-1
d_call: TRBD1
cdr3_aa: ASSPRTGTLEAF

v_call: TRBV5-6
d_call: -
cdr3_aa: ASSLTFTEAF

v_call: TRBV6-1
d_call: TRBD1
cdr3_aa: ASSERGQGIQALNLAF

v_call: TRBV19
d_call: -
cdr3_aa: ASSIVSAHYGYT

v_call: TRBV5-4
d_call: TRBD2
cdr3_aa: ASRKNSGAHYEQY

v_call: TRBV19
d_call: -
cdr3_aa: ASSLHTSYNEQF

v_call: TRBV7-2
d_call: -
cdr3_aa: ASSLRANGVGEQF

v_call: TRBV4-3
d_call: -
cdr3_aa: ASSQEAGHPGEKLF

v_call: TRBV27
d_call: TRBD1
cdr3_aa: ASRGTGGTGELF

v_call: TRBV28
d_call: TRBD2
cdr3_aa: ASRGGGASYNEQF

v_call: TRBV15
d_call: TRBD1
cdr3_aa: ATSSGTGNSYEQY

v_call: TRBV15
d_call: TRBD1
cdr3_aa: ATSRRGTGVGEAF

v_call: TRBV27
d_call: -
cdr3_aa: ASSHGGHSNQPQH

v_call: TRBV14
d_call: TRBD1
cdr3_aa: ASRGTGNSPLH

v_call: TRBV2
d_call: TRBD1
cdr3_aa: ATWDRGQHGYT

v_call: TRBV6-1
d_call: -
cdr3_aa: ASMITSNYGYT

v_call: TRBV7-2
d_call: TRBD2
cdr3_aa: ASSLNPSGVVDTQY

v_call: TRBV7-9
d_call: -
cdr3_aa: ASSLWLSSYNEQF

v_call: TRBV30
d_call: -
cdr3_aa: AWKRGQGYEQY

v_call: TRBV6-1
d_call: -
cdr3_aa: ASSSGFSNQPQH

v_call: TRBV4-2
d_call: TRBD1
cdr3_aa: ASSQGENTEAF